A selection of T cell receptor beta chains follows, all from one sample in a study of neurological immune-mediated disorders. TCRdb reanalysed the 5' RACE reads using MiXCR and keeps one entry per CDR3 protein. The profile shows about 27,000 distinct CDR3 sequences, around a fifth of them singletons. The specimen was PBMCs. These TCRs come from a woman aged 60-75 years in good health. CDR3s include the opening cysteine and the closing phenylalanine or tryptophan. The D gene is left open where the match is weak. For some rows the clone size is stated as once, few or many, or as a class when expanded; others skip it.

j_call v_call d_call clone_size cdr3_nt cdr3_aa
TRBJ2-7 TRBV6-6 . many TGTGCCAGCAGTTACGGTGGGCAGACCTACGAGCAGTACTTC CASSYGGQTYEQYF
TRBJ2-7 TRBV7-3 . many TGTGCCAGCAGCAGAAGCGGCAGGGGAGGCGAGCAGTACTTC CASSRSGRGGEQYF
TRBJ1-2 TRBV29-1 . many TGCAGCGTGGGGGGGGCTGGCTATGGCTACACCTTC CSVGGAGYGYTF
TRBJ2-7 TRBV12-2 . . TGTGCAAGTCGCTTAGCGTCGTATGGATCCCCCTCCTACGAGCAGTACTTC CASRLASYGSPSYEQYF
TRBJ2-7 TRBV10-3 TRBD2 many TGTGCCATCACCCCGACTAGCGGGCCGAGCTCCTACGAGCAGTACTTC CAITPTSGPSSYEQYF
TRBJ1-2 TRBV4-3 . many TGCGCCAGCAGCCATGGGGCCGCTAACTATGGCTACACCTTC CASSHGAANYGYTF
TRBJ2-7 TRBV9 TRBD2 many TGTGCCAGCAGCGTAGATCCCGGACTAGCGGGAGGGTACGAGCAGTACTTC CASSVDPGLAGGYEQYF
TRBJ2-5 TRBV3-1 . many TGTGCCAGCGGAGCCATGTTACATGAAATTCGAGAGACCCAGTACTTC CASGAMLHEIRETQYF
TRBJ2-5 TRBV28 . many TGTGCCAGCAGTTTTGGACTACTCCAAGAGACCCAGTACTTC CASSFGLLQETQYF
TRBJ2-7 TRBV28 TRBD2 many TGTGCCAGCATCCCCCGGGGTAGCGGGCTATACGAGCAGTACTTC CASIPRGSGLYEQYF
TRBJ1-5 TRBV20-1 . . TGCAGTGCTAGAGAGGGGGGAGGGCTGGGTAATCAGCCCCAGCATTTT CSAREGGGLGNQPQHF
TRBJ2-4 TRBV11-2 . many TGTGCCAGCAGCCCGCGTGCAGGACTGCCAAACATTCAGTACTTC CASSPRAGLPNIQYF
TRBJ2-5 TRBV2 . many TGTGCCAGGGGCGGAACAGCGGGCTTCCAAGAGACCCAGTACTTC CARGGTAGFQETQYF
TRBJ2-4 TRBV20-1 . many TGCAGTGCTAGGGCTGGGTGGGAGGTAGCCAAAAACATTCAGTACTTC CSARAGWEVAKNIQYF
TRBJ2-3 TRBV14 . many TGTGCCAGCAGCCAAGGAGGAAAGCAGTATTTT CASSQGGKQYF
TRBJ2-7 TRBV20-1 TRBD1 many TGCAGTGCTGTAGACAGGGGGCTCTCCTACGAGCAGTACTTC CSAVDRGLSYEQYF
TRBJ2-1 TRBV12-3/TRBV12-4 TRBD1 many TGTGCCAGCACCCCGGGGGACAGGGACTACAATGAGCAGTTCTTC CASTPGDRDYNEQFF
TRBJ1-3 TRBV7-9 . many TGTGCCAGCAGTCCCCCGTGGGCAGAACCTGGAAACACCATATATTTT CASSPPWAEPGNTIYF
TRBJ2-5 TRBV15 . . TGTGCCACCAGCAGAATAGGGGGAGAGACCCAGTACTTC CATSRIGGETQYF
TRBJ1-5 TRBV20-1 TRBD1 many TGCAGTGCTGGGAGGGGGACAGGGACCCAGCATTTT CSAGRGTGTQHF
TRBJ2-1 TRBV20-1 TRBD2 many TGCAGTGCTAGACTAGCGGGAGGGCCTCGGAACAATGAGCAGTTCTTC CSARLAGGPRNNEQFF
TRBJ1-6 TRBV5-1 TRBD1 many TGCGCCAGCAGCCGTGACAGGGGGACCTATAATTCACCCCTCCACTTT CASSRDRGTYNSPLHF
TRBJ2-7 TRBV20-1 TRBD1 many TGCAGTGCTAGCGACAGGGGGCCCGAGCAGTACTTC CSASDRGPEQYF
TRBJ1-2 TRBV20-1 . many TGCAGTGCTAGGCAGGACGGAGCTAACTATGGCTACACCTTC CSARQDGANYGYTF
TRBJ2-3 TRBV7-3 . many TGTGCCAGCAGCTCTTTCACAGATACGCAGTATTTT CASSSFTDTQYF
TRBJ1-1 TRBV29-1 . many TGCAGCGGACAGACAGAGTTGAACACTGAAGCTTTCTTT CSGQTELNTEAFF
TRBJ1-1 TRBV2 . many TGTGCCAGCAGCCGGGAGGCGGACACTGAAGCTTTCTTT CASSREADTEAFF
TRBJ2-7 TRBV5-1 . many TGCGCCAGCAGCGGGACGGCGGGTAACGAGCAGTACTTC CASSGTAGNEQYF
TRBJ2-5 TRBV5-1 . many TGCGCCAGCAGCCTCTACGGGGGATCAGAGACCCAGTACTTC CASSLYGGSETQYF
TRBJ2-3 TRBV10-3 TRBD1 many TGTGCCATCAGTACCGGGACAGGGCTGACAGATACGCAGTATTTT CAISTGTGLTDTQYF
TRBJ1-2 TRBV20-1 . . TGCAGTGCTAGAGATATGGCCGGGGTTTCTAACTATGGCTACACCTTC CSARDMAGVSNYGYTF
TRBJ2-3 TRBV10-3 TRBD2 many TGTGCCATCAGGGGGACTAGCGGTTTCACAGATACGCAGTATTTT CAIRGTSGFTDTQYF
TRBJ2-2 TRBV5-1 . . TGCGCCAGCAGCCCCTTGGACAGCGCGAACACCGGGGAGCTGTTTTTT CASSPLDSANTGELFF
TRBJ1-2 TRBV10-3 . many TGTGCCATCAGTCGACAGCCAGCTAACTATGGCTACACCTTC CAISRQPANYGYTF
TRBJ2-1 TRBV12-3/TRBV12-4 . many TGTGCCAGCAGTTCCGGCCGCGGATCCTACAATGAGCAGTTCTTC CASSSGRGSYNEQFF
TRBJ2-5 TRBV14 . . TGTGCCAGCAGCCGACTGGGGATGGAGACCCAGTACTTC CASSRLGMETQYF
TRBJ1-6 TRBV6-2/TRBV6-3 . many TGTGCCAGCAGTTACGGGGACAAATCGAATTCACCCCTCCACTTT CASSYGDKSNSPLHF
TRBJ2-3 TRBV20-1 . many TGCAGTGCTAGAGGGGGGCTCGGCACAGATACGCAGTATTTT CSARGGLGTDTQYF
TRBJ1-1 TRBV5-1 . medium-sized TGCGCCAGCAGCTTGGGATTGGGGTCGAGACACACTGAAGCTTTCTTT CASSLGLGSRHTEAFF
TRBJ1-6 TRBV10-3 TRBD1 many TGTGCCATCGGGGACAGGGGGCATCTGGGTTCACCCCTCCACTTT CAIGDRGHLGSPLHF
TRBJ2-2 TRBV5-1 TRBD2 . TGCGCCAGCAGCACTAGCGGTGACACCGGGGAGCTGTTTTTT CASSTSGDTGELFF
TRBJ2-6 TRBV7-9 TRBD1 many TGTGCCAGCAGCCCAGCTGGGACAGGGGGCACTGGGGCCAACGTCCTGACTTTC CASSPAGTGGTGANVLTF
TRBJ1-6 TRBV12-3/TRBV12-4 . many TGTGCCAGCAATAAACAGGGCGTAGGGCTTTCACCCCTCCACTTT CASNKQGVGLSPLHF
TRBJ2-1 TRBV11-2 . . TGTGCCAGTATCCCTAGGGGGAATGAGCAGTTCTTC CASIPRGNEQFF
TRBJ2-7 TRBV6-5 . many TGTGCCAGCAGTTCTCGCTCCTACGAGCAGTACTTC CASSSRSYEQYF
TRBJ2-2 TRBV12-3/TRBV12-4 . many TGTGCGAACCGACACCGAAACACCGGGGAGCTGTTTTTT CANRHRNTGELFF
TRBJ2-5 TRBV7-2 TRBD2 many TGTGCCAGCAGCTTAGATCCCCTCGGGGGAGGGTTGGAGACCCAGTACTTC CASSLDPLGGGLETQYF
TRBJ2-1 TRBV5-6 . . TGTGCCAGCGGACTGGGCCCTGAGCAGTTCTTC CASGLGPEQFF
TRBJ2-1 TRBV20-1 TRBD2 . TGCAGTGCTAGAGGGACTGGACTAGCGAATCCCAATGAGCAGTTCTTC CSARGTGLANPNEQFF
TRBJ2-7 TRBV20-1 TRBD1 many TGCAGTGCTACAGGGGGCCCTCTCTACGAGCAGTACTTC CSATGGPLYEQYF
TRBJ2-7 TRBV28 . many TGTGCCAGCAGTTCATACTACGAGCAGTACTTC CASSSYYEQYF
TRBJ2-5 TRBV9 TRBD1 . TGTGCCAGCAGCTTTGGAACACAGGGGTACCAAGAGACCCAGTACTTC CASSFGTQGYQETQYF
TRBJ1-3 TRBV5-1 TRBD1 many TGCGCCAGCAGCTCCGGGACAGCGGACTACCTAAGCTCTGGAAACACCATATATTTT CASSSGTADYLSSGNTIYF
TRBJ2-5 TRBV20-1 . many TGCAGTGCTAGTGTAGGCAGCGAAGAGACCCAGTACTTC CSASVGSEETQYF
TRBJ2-7 TRBV7-9 . many TGTGCCAGCAGCTTAATAAAAACAGTCACTACCTACGAGCAGTACTTC CASSLIKTVTTYEQYF
TRBJ2-1 TRBV28 . many TGTGCCAGCAGTTCCTGGCAGAATGAGCAGTTCTTC CASSSWQNEQFF
TRBJ2-2 TRBV10-3 . . TGTGCCATCAGATCAGGTACTATCAACACCGCGGAGCTGTTTTTT CAIRSGTINTAELFF